This T cell receptor beta chain was sequenced in a study of T cell repertoires in cytomegalovirus infection. TCRdb analysed the reads with MiXCR anew, one entry per CDR3 protein. The repertoire consists of about 680,000 distinct CDR3 sequences, with 20% to 25% occurring once and the leading ten covering 6.5% to 10%. Study-level findings and limits: Cumulated frequencies of public TCR beta families served to identify carriers of CMV plus the relevant HLA. CMV-specific TCR beta clonotypes restricted by HLA-C were the ones dominating the ex vivo response.

CDR1 is ENHRY and CDR2 is SYGVKD in the germline V gene. This CDR3 has 15 amino acids. V lost 2 bases and J lost 0; bases outside the gene matches: 3. This clonotype was seen many times. Its matching antigen is unknown. The chain combines TRBV10-3 with TRBJ1-1, with 7 bases matching TRBD1. Sequencing was done on a sample of CD8+ T cells from PBMCs. The receptor comes from a human donor in good health (CMV status not recorded). Some clones in this sample may be carry-over from other donors' samples. The CDR3 DNA follows: TGTGCCATCAGTGAGCCACAGGGGATGAACACTGAAGCTTTCTTT. It specifies CAISEPQGMNTEAFF.